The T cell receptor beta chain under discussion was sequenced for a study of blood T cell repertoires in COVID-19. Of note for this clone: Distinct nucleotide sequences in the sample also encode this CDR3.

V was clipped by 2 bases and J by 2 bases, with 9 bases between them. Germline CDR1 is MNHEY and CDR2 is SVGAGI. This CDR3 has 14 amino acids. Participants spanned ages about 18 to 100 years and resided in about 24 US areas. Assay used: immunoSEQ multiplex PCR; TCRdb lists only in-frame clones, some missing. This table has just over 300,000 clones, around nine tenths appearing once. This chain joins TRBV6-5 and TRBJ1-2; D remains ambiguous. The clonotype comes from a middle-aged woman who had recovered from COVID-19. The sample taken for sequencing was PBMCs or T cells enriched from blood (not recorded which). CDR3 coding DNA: TGTGCCAGCAGTTACGGTGGGGAGAACTATGGCTACACCTTC. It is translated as CASSYGGENYGYTF.